This T cell receptor beta chain is drawn from a study of T cell responses to AZD1222 COVID-19 vaccine. Study-level information: Pooled together were second doses at about 4 or about 12 weeks.

Comment on this clone: Its target is not known.

Assay: immunoSEQ multiplex PCR; the TCRdb copy retains only in-frame clones and omits some. The data show some 100,000 clones, just under 90% seen once. Whole-study results and caveats: A rise in Spike-specific TCR breadth and depth followed two AZD1222 doses. Mapped onto spike, vaccine-associated CD4 TCRs spanned it and were dominant at 160-218 and 743-854.

The CDR3 is made up of 13 amino acids. Deletions cut 2 bases from V and 1 base from J, with 5 bases between. CDR1 is KGHSH, CDR2 LQKENI, per germline. This TCR derives from an adult in good health. The starting material was peripheral blood, obtained on day 0 of AZD1222 vaccination. The V and J genes are TRBV18 and TRBJ1-1; D is unresolved. The CDR3 reads CASSPVPNTEAFF. The DNA for the CDR3 is TGTGCCAGCTCACCAGTTCCGAACACTGAAGCTTTCTTT.